A single TCR beta chain is shown here with its context. Its matching antigen is unknown. Generated by immunoSEQ multiplex PCR, the TCRdb table keeps only in-frame clones and is missing some. This table has about 2.4 million clones, 80% to 95% appearing once. The data derive from a study of shared clonotypes between healthy human individuals. In the study overall: For every donor, three CD4 naive, three CD4 memory, two CD8 naive and one CD8 memory plates were used. The study's findings and limits: Between a handful of donors, naive CD4 clonotypes were shared at a level of around 4.9%. Larger estimated richness was generally recorded for naive subsets relative to memory subsets.

CD45RA+ naive and CD45RA-negative memory subsets were separated from CD4+ cells. The sample consisted of naive CD4+ T cells from PBMCs. Noted subset: CD45RA+ positively selected. This clonotype was sampled from a man between 18 and 35 years old in good health. Some clones in this sample may be carry-over from other donors' samples.

The CDR3 DNA is TGTGCCAGCAGTTTCGGGACAGGGTACAGGGGCCAAGAGACCCAGTACTTC. Its translation: CASSFGTGYRGQETQYF. The V call is TRBV28, the J call TRBJ2-5, with 9 bases matching TRBD1. The CDR3 length is 17 residues. V lost 3 bases and J lost 1; bases outside the gene matches: 9. Germline V gene sequence: CDR1 MDHEN, CDR2 SYDVKM.